The 18 T cell receptor beta chains below all came from one sample that was sequenced in a study of blood T cell repertoires in COVID-19. The table came from immunoSEQ multiplex PCR; TCRdb's copy has only in-frame clones and leaves some out. The sample contains 250,000 to 300,000 clones, 82% of which appear only once. The material sequenced was PBMCs or T cells enriched from blood (not recorded which). The origin of the receptors is a middle-aged man who had been exposed to COVID-19.

The chain joins TRBV9 to TRBJ1-4, with a weak D call TRBD1 (5 bases). V was shortened by 2 bases and J by 0 bases, with 5 bases between the two germline ends. Germline V gene sequence: CDR1 SGDLS, CDR2 YYNGEE. This CDR3 contains 14 residues. The DNA of the CDR3 is TGTGCCAGCAGCGTGACAGCAACTAATGAAAAACTGTTTTTT. It encodes CASSVTATNEKLFF.

This chain connects TRBV30 to TRBJ2-7, with a possible D match to TRBD1 (6 bases). Germline-derived CDR1 and CDR2 are GTSNPN and SVGIG (reference sequence). The CDR3 has 15 amino acids. V lost 3 bases and J 2 bases, leaving 17 bases between the germline ends. CDR3 bases: TGTGCCTGGAGGGAAACAGGGCTCGGGCCCTACGAGCAGTACTTC. Amino acid sequence: CAWRETGLGPYEQYF.

In its sample, this clone was seen once. The genes are TRBV2 and TRBJ2-7; 9 bases map to TRBD2. J was trimmed by 4 bases and V by 3 bases; bases with no gene match: 1. Germline CDR1 and CDR2: SNHLY and FYNNEI. The CDR3 extends over 13 amino acids. Here the CDR3 reads CASSDSGRYEQYF. CDR3 sequence (DNA): TGTGCCAGCAGTGACAGCGGGAGGTACGAGCAGTACTTC. The whole variable domain, filled in from reference TRBV2 and TRBJ2-7, reads EPEVTQTPSHQVTQMGQEVILRCVPISNHLYFYWYRQILGQKVEFLVSFYNNEISEKSEIFDDQFSVERPDGSNFTLKIRSTKLEDSAMYFCASSDSGRYEQYFGPGTRLTVT.

The rearrangement links TRBV12-3 or TRBV12-4 to TRBJ1-5; no clear D gene. CDR3 length: 12 residues. Trimming left V 6 bases short and J 9 bases short, with 12 bases between. CDR3 amino acids: CASSPYLWPQHF. Written as DNA, the CDR3 is TGTGCCAGCAGCCCTTACTTGTGGCCCCAGCATTTT.

The chain employs TRBV3-1 (or the pseudogene TRBV3-2) and TRBJ2-3; the match to TRBD2 covers 9 bases. Germline V gene sequence: CDR1 LGHDT, CDR2 YNNKEL (reference sequence). J lost 3 bases, V lost 8 bases, and 6 bases had no gene match. The CDR3 consists of 14 residues. The CDR3 DNA is TGTGCCAGCGGAGCGGGAGGAAGGACAGATACGCAGTATTTT. It codes for CASGAGGRTDTQYF.

DNA for the CDR3: TGTGCCAGCAGTTTATTAGGGTCCGGGGATGAAAAACTGTTTTTT. This encodes CASSLLGSGDEKLFF. V usage is TRBV27 and J usage is TRBJ1-4; D uncertain. The germline gives CDR1 MNHEY, CDR2 SMNVEV (reference sequence). Deletions cut 1 base from V and 6 bases from J, with 12 bases between. This CDR3 has 15 residues.

In its sample, this clone was seen a few times. V and J are TRBV3-1 (or the pseudogene TRBV3-2) and TRBJ2-3, with 11 bases identical to TRBD2. Looked up from germline, CDR1 is LGHDT and CDR2 is YNNKEL (reference sequence). The CDR3 is made up of 18 amino acids. J gave up 0 bases and V 1 base, and 6 bases lay outside the gene matches. CDR3 bases: TGTGCCAGCAGCCAAGTTTTAGCGGGAGGGTTGAGCACAGATACGCAGTATTTT. Residues: CASSQVLAGGLSTDTQYF.

The chain combines TRBV30 with TRBJ2-2; no clear D gene. V was trimmed by 2 bases and J by 3 bases, leaving 7 bases between them. Germline V gives CDR1 GTSNPN, CDR2 SVGIG (reference sequence). CDR3 length equals 13 residues. DNA of the CDR3: TGTGCCTGGAGTATATTAGACACCGGGGAGCTGTTTTTT. Amino acid sequence: CAWSILDTGELFF.

This chain links TRBV11-3 with TRBJ2-1; D uncertain. Germline loops: CDR1 SGHNT, CDR2 YENEEA. This CDR3 contains 16 residues. Trimming cost V 0 bases and J 2 bases, with 11 bases left between them. CDR3 sequence reads: CASSLDRLLPYNEQFF. The CDR3 DNA reads TGTGCCAGCAGCTTAGATAGACTCCTCCCCTACAATGAGCAGTTCTTC.

This sequence joins TRBV4-1 and TRBJ2-7, with D uncertain. The CDR3 is 16 residues long. CDR1 and CDR2 from the germline V gene are MGHRA and YSYEKL. V lost 0 bases and J lost 5, with 17 bases in between. CDR3: CASSQDSESAGHEQYF. The CDR3, as DNA: TGCGCCAGCAGCCAAGATTCCGAATCCGCTGGGCACGAGCAGTACTTC.

This clone has just a few counts. The chain joins TRBV12-3 or TRBV12-4 to TRBJ2-3; D is undetermined. V lost 7 bases, J lost 1 base, and 9 bases lay in between. The CDR3 extends over 13 amino acids. The CDR3 is CASTLEGTDTQYF. CDR3 nucleotides: TGTGCCAGCACCTTAGAGGGCACAGATACGCAGTATTTT.

The V gene is TRBV30, the J gene TRBJ2-1; TRBD1 might be the D (5 bases). There are 14 residues in the CDR3. Germline V lookup: CDR1 GTSNPN, CDR2 SVGIG (reference sequence). The V end was cut by 3 bases, the J end by 3 bases, with 12 bases between. CDR3 DNA: TGTGCCTGGAGACCCTACGACAGCTACAATGAGCAGTTCTTC. Its translation is CAWRPYDSYNEQFF.

V is TRBV18 and J is TRBJ1-2; D is uncertain. Trimming removed 2 bases from V and 8 bases from J, with 12 bases in between. From germline, CDR1 is KGHSH and CDR2 LQKENI. This CDR3 has 13 amino acids. CDR3 nucleotide sequence: TGTGCCAGCTCACCATCCAGTGACGGGGGCTACACCTTC. The encoded protein is CASSPSSDGGYTF.

This clone was seen ten or more times. The J gene is TRBJ2-1, the V gene TRBV6-5; 7 positions match TRBD1. Looked up from germline, CDR1 is MNHEY and CDR2 is SVGAGI. The CDR3 is made up of 14 amino acids. V lost 4 bases and J lost 1; bases outside the gene matches: 1. This chain's CDR3 is CASSLQGSYNEQFF. The CDR3 nucleotides read TGTGCCAGCAGTTTACAGGGGTCCTACAATGAGCAGTTCTTC.

Regarding this clone: The same CDR3 can be traced to other DNA sequences in this sample. This rearrangement joins TRBV5-4 to TRBJ1-5; possible D gene TRBD1, 5 bases. Germline lookup yields CDR1 SGHNT and CDR2 YYREEE (reference sequence). V gave up 4 bases and J gave up 1 base, with 9 bases separating them. This CDR3 is built from 14 residues. DNA of the CDR3: TGTGCCAGCAGCCCAGGGTTGAGCAATCAGCCCCAGCATTTT. Encoded protein: CASSPGLSNQPQHF.

The chain is built from TRBV5-1 and TRBJ1-2, with TRBD1 identical over 7 bases. The V gene end was trimmed by 0 bases and the J gene end by 1 base; junction bases not matched to a gene: 3. The CDR3 consists of 15 residues. In germline, CDR1 is SGHRS, CDR2 YFSETQ. The DNA for the CDR3 is TGCGCCAGCAGCTTGGGGGACAGATTTAACTATGGCTACACCTTC. It specifies CASSLGDRFNYGYTF.

The chain recombines TRBV5-1 with TRBJ2-5; 9 bases fit TRBD1. Losses at the gene ends were 7 bases for V and 1 base for J; bases not matched to a gene: 14. Per the germline V gene, CDR1 is SGHRS and CDR2 is YFSETQ. The CDR3 is 17 residues long. Here the CDR3 DNA reads TGCGCCAGCCGCGAGGGACAGGGTGGGATGGGCCAAGAGACCCAGTACTTC. Its translation: CASREGQGGMGQETQYF.

Only a few counts were recorded for this clone. A junction end diverges from the germline sequence, so it may reflect a read error. The V call is TRBV19, the J call TRBJ1-5, with D perhaps TRBD1 (6 bases). This CDR3 contains 13 residues. The germline gives CDR1 LNHDA, CDR2 SQIVND (reference sequence). CDR3 in amino acids: CAAGGAGAQPQHF. The CDR3 DNA sequence: TGCGCCGCTGGGGGGGCAGGGGCCCAGCCCCAGCATTTT.